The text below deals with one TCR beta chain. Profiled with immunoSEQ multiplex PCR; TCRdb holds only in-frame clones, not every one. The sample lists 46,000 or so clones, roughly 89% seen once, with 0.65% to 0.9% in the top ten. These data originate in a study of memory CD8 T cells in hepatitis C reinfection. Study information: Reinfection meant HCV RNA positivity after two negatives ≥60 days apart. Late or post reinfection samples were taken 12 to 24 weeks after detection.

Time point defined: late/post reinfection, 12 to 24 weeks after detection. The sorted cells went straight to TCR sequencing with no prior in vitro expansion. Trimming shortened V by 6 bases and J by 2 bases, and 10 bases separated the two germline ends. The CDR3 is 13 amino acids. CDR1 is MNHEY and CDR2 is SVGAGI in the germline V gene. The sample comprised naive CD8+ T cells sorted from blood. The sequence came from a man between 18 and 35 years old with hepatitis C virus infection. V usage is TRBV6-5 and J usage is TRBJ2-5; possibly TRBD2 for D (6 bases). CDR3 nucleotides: TGTGCCAGCAGCTCCGGGACTCAAGAGACCCAGTACTTC. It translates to CASSSGTQETQYF.